This T cell receptor (beta chain) stems from a study of blood T cell repertoires in COVID-19. At the level of the study: The samples span acute and convalescent COVID-19 from the United States, Italy and Spain.

Assay used: immunoSEQ multiplex PCR; TCRdb lists only in-frame clones, some missing. In the table there are 150,000 to 180,000 clones, less than 95% of which are singletons. The CDR3 runs 15 residues. Trimming shortened V by 5 bases and J by 1 base, and 14 bases separated the two germline ends. CDR1 is PRHDT and CDR2 is FYEKMQ in the germline V gene (reference sequence). Sequenced sample: peripheral blood. The chain carries TRBV13 and TRBJ1-1; TRBD1 is a possible D gene (5 bases). The TCR sequence derives from a man aged 45-65 years with acute or convalescent COVID-19. The CDR3 bases are TGTGCCAGCAGCAACCGACAGCTAAGGAACACTGAAGCTTTCTTT. It yields the protein CASSNRQLRNTEAFF. Full variable domain (outside the CDR3, taken from reference TRBV13 and TRBJ1-1): AAGVIQSPRHLIKEKRETATLKCYPIPRHDTVYWYQQGPGQDPQFLISFYEKMQSDKGSIPDRFSAQQFSDYHSELNMSSLELGDSALYFCASSNRQLRNTEAFFGQGTRLTVV.